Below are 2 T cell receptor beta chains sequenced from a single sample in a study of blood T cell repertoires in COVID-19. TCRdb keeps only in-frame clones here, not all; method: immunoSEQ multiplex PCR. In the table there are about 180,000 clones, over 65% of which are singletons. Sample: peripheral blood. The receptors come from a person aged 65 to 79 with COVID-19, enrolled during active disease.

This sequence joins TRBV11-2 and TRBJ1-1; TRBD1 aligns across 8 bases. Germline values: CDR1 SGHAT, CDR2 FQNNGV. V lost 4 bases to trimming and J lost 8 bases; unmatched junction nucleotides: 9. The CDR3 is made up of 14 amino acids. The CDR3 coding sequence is TGTGCCAGCAGCTCTAGGACAGGGTTGACCGAAGCTTTCTTT. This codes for CASSSRTGLTEAFF.

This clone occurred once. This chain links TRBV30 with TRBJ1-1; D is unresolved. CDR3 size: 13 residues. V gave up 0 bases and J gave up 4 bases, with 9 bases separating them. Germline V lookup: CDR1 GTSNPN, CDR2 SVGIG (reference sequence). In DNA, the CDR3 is TGTGCCTGGAGTGTACTCCCCGGCACTGAAGCTTTCTTT. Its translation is CAWSVLPGTEAFF. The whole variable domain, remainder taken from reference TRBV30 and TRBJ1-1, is SQTIHQWPATLVQPVGSPLSLECTVEGTSNPNLYWYRQAAGRGLQLLFYSVGIGQISSEVPQNLSASRPQDRQFILSSKKLLLSDSGFYLCAWSVLPGTEAFFGQGTRLTVV.